What follows describes a single T cell receptor beta chain. The data stem from a study of blood T cell repertoires in COVID-19. Study summary: PBMCs, B-cell-depleted T cells, or T cells provided the cDNA or gDNA that made up the material.

Germline CDR1 SGHRS, CDR2 YFSETQ. V was pared by 4 bases and J by 2 bases, with 5 bases of the junction left unmatched. CDR3 length: 15 amino acids. Using immunoSEQ multiplex PCR, the repertoire was profiled, and TCRdb retains in-frame clones only, with some absent. The data hold about 300,000 clones, with more than 75% observed a single time. The origin of this receptor is a woman aged 45-60 years with acute or convalescent COVID-19. This sequence joins TRBV5-1 and TRBJ2-1; TRBD2 matches 8 bases. The sequencing input was peripheral blood. The DNA of the CDR3 is TGCGCCAGCAGCCGTGGACTAGCAACCTACAATGAGCAGTTCTTC. This gives the protein CASSRGLATYNEQFF.